One sample yielded the 14 T cell receptor beta chains listed below, sequenced in a study of T cells in Graves' hyperthyroidism and ophthalmopathy. Amplified regions were TCR beta CDR3 sequences from RNA transcripts. The TCR CDR3 first-round RT-PCR relied on the HTBI primer set. MiXCR, applied by TCRdb to the multiplex PCR reads, yields one record per CDR3 protein. The sample records 550,000 to 600,000 distinct CDR3 sequences, 46% being singletons. Sequencing was carried out using peripheral blood or thyroid tissue (not recorded which). These receptors were collected from an adult woman with Graves' disease, either hyperthyroidism or ophthalmopathy (not recorded which).

This clonotype was picked up many times. The chain couples TRBV20-1 to TRBJ2-5; D unresolved. Trimming left V 2 bases short and J 1 base short, with 8 bases between. Germline CDR1 DFQATT, CDR2 SNEGSKA (reference sequence). The CDR3 covers 13 residues. The CDR3 reads CSARSRFQETQYF. DNA of the CDR3: TGCAGTGCTAGAAGCAGGTTCCAAGAGACCCAGTACTTC.

The V and J genes are TRBV7-9 and TRBJ1-3; D not certain. The V gene lost 3 bases and the J gene lost 0 bases, with 9 bases spanning the gap. This CDR3 is built from 15 residues. CDR1 is SEHNR, CDR2 FQNEAQ, per germline (reference sequence). Written as DNA, the CDR3 is TGTGCCAGCAGCTTGGTCAGCTACTCTGGAAACACCATATATTTT. Translation gives CASSLVSYSGNTIYF.

The J gene is TRBJ1-3, the V gene TRBV9; D is undetermined. This CDR3 has 14 amino acids. The germline V gene has CDR1 SGDLS and CDR2 YYNGEE. The V and J ends lost 2 bases and 0 bases respectively, with 6 bases between them. The CDR3 DNA follows: TGTGCCAGCAGCGTCGGGGACTCTGGAAACACCATATATTTT. It codes for CASSVGDSGNTIYF.

On this clonotype: The CDR3 does not close with the conserved phenylalanine or tryptophan, likely indicating a read error. The DNA is left out, because the CDR3 cannot be placed on it with certainty; the CDR3 is given as TCRdb lists it. The CDR3 loop reads CASSSPSDPT. This rearrangement joins TRBV7-3 to TRBJ1-6; the table's D call, TRBD1, has no DNA check behind it. The CDR3 numbers 10 amino acids, ends counted. Germline CDR1 SGHTA, CDR2 FQGTGA.

The gene calls are TRBV20-1 and TRBJ2-6, with a possible D match to TRBD1 (6 bases). Germline assignment: CDR1 DFQATT and CDR2 SNEGSKA (reference sequence). The V gene lost 6 bases and the J gene lost 4 bases, with 16 bases spanning the gap. This CDR3 is 15 amino acids long. The DNA for the CDR3 is TGCAGTGCCACCTCAGGGGTTTACGGGGCCAACGTCCTGACTTTC. This codes for CSATSGVYGANVLTF.

This chain uses TRBV9 with TRBJ2-6; 9 positions match TRBD1. From germline, CDR1 is SGDLS and CDR2 YYNGEE. The CDR3 runs to 15 residues. V shed 8 bases and J 1 base; nucleotides not matched to a gene: 4. CDR3 DNA: TGTGCCAGTGGGGGACAGGGATCTGGGGCCAACGTCCTGACTTTC. It yields the protein CASGGQGSGANVLTF. Full variable domain (remainder filled in from reference TRBV9 and TRBJ2-6): DSGVTQTPKHLITATGQRVTLRCSPRSGDLSVYWYQQSLDQGLQFLIQYYNGEERAKGNILERFSAQQFPDLHSELNLSSLELGDSALYFCASGGQGSGANVLTFGAGSRLTVL.

This clonotype was detected ten times or more. This chain joins TRBV11-2 and TRBJ2-5, with 7 bases identical to TRBD2. The CDR3 has 14 residues. Germline CDR1 SGHAT, CDR2 FQNNGV. V trimming: 0 bases; J trimming: 3 bases; junction bases outside the gene matches: 1. DNA for the CDR3: TGTGCCAGCAGCTTAGATGCGGGAGAAGAGACCCAGTACTTC. Translating it yields CASSLDAGEETQYF. The whole variable domain, filled in from reference TRBV11-2 and TRBJ2-5, reads EAGVAQSPRYKIIEKRQSVAFWCNPISGHATLYWYQQILGQGPKLLIQFQNNGVVDDSQLPKDRFSAERLKGVDSTLKIQPAKLEDSAVYLCASSLDAGEETQYFGPGTRLLVL.

The V call is TRBV29-1, the J call TRBJ2-7; D gene ambiguous. CDR3 length: 9 amino acids. Trimming stripped 7 bases from V and 0 bases from J, with 1 base between. Germline values: CDR1 SQVTM, CDR2 ANQGSEA. CDR3 loop: CSGSYEQYF. CDR3 DNA: TGCAGCGGCTCCTACGAGCAGTACTTC.

The sample holds many counts of this clonotype. The chain uses TRBV7-2 and TRBJ2-2, with D tentatively TRBD2 (5 bases). V was clipped by 5 bases and J by 5 bases, with 15 bases between them. The CDR3 contains 15 residues. Germline V lookup: CDR1 SGHTA, CDR2 FQGNSA. CDR3 loop: CASSRRSALTGELFF. The CDR3 nucleotides are TGTGCCAGCAGCCGGAGGAGTGCTCTAACCGGGGAGCTGTTTTTT.

This clonotype was observed at least ten times. The chain links TRBV29-1 to TRBJ1-2; TRBD1 might be the D (5 bases). The CDR3 is 12 amino acids. Trimming removed 6 bases at V and 7 bases at J, with 15 bases between. The germline gives CDR1 SQVTM, CDR2 ANQGSEA. The CDR3 here is CSVRFHGAGYTF. CDR3 DNA: TGCAGCGTCAGATTCCATGGGGCTGGCTACACCTTC.

The rearrangement uses TRBV7-9 and TRBJ2-7, with D perhaps matching TRBD2 (7 bases). CDR3 length: 14 amino acids. Germline CDR1 reads SEHNR; CDR2 reads FQNEAQ (reference sequence). The ends were cut back, 5 bases at V and 2 bases at J, with 13 bases in the middle. CDR3 in DNA: TGTGCCAGCAGCCCCCGGGGGGCCCCCTACGAGCAGTACTTC. Protein sequence: CASSPRGAPYEQYF.

This clonotype was recorded many times. The chain links TRBV7-8 to TRBJ1-4; D not resolved. V dropped 3 bases and J dropped 5 bases, with 13 bases sitting between them. Germline-derived CDR1 and CDR2 are SGHVS and FQNEAQ. The CDR3 loop spans 15 amino acids. In DNA form, the CDR3 reads TGTGCCAGCAGCTTTGTCGGCAGAGGGAATGAAAAACTGTTTTTT. Its protein product is CASSFVGRGNEKLFF.

There are many counts of this clonotype. V is TRBV2 and J is TRBJ1-5; the D is unclear. Germline lookup yields CDR1 SNHLY and CDR2 FYNNEI. CDR3 size: 14 residues. With 6 bases removed from V and 3 bases from J, the gap between germline ends came to 12 bases. This chain's CDR3 is CASRSAAYNQPQHF. For the CDR3, the DNA is TGTGCCAGCAGGTCGGCGGCCTACAATCAGCCCCAGCATTTT.

This sequence joins TRBV10-3 and TRBJ1-1, with 7 bases lining up with TRBD1. V trimming: 4 bases; J trimming: 1 base; junction bases outside the gene matches: 6. The CDR3 extends over 15 amino acids. CDR1 and CDR2 from the germline V gene are ENHRY and SYGVKD. The chain's CDR3 is CAISVTGEGNTEAFF. The CDR3 region has the DNA TGTGCCATCAGTGTCACAGGGGAAGGGAACACTGAAGCTTTCTTT.